This TCR beta chain appears in the sequencing data of a study of PD-L1 blockade in urothelial cancer. Whole-study context: Of prior chemotherapy regimens, patients had received between 0 and 3. Analyses used blood from 3 weeks (second dose) and 6 weeks after treatment start. The study recovered a median of roughly 140,000 T cells per blood sample. Notes on the study in general: It was durable-benefit patients whose tumor-associated blood clones expanded more at 3 weeks.

Repertoires were generated with immunoSEQ multiplex PCR, while TCRdb's copy carries only in-frame clones and drops some. The sample includes about 84,000 clones, around 80% of them seen just once. This clone was recorded once. Antigen specificity is unknown. Looked up from germline, CDR1 is ENHRY and CDR2 is SYGVKD. Losses at the gene ends were 2 bases for V and 0 bases for J; bases not matched to a gene: 1. The CDR3 extends over 17 amino acids. Sequencing used PBMCs, obtained around atezolizumab (anti-PD-L1) treatment. This TCR derives from a man aged 70-80 years with urothelial cancer. V is TRBV10-3 and J is TRBJ1-6, with 10 bases lining up with TRBD1. Written as DNA, the CDR3 is TGTGCCATCAGTGAGCGGACAGGGGGCTCCTATAATTCACCCCTCCACTTT. Translated, it gives CAISERTGGSYNSPLHF.